Listed here are 21 T cell receptor beta chains from one sample, sequenced in a study of regulatory T cells in long-lasting Graves disease. Time point in this sample: newly diagnosed GD, antithyroid drugs for less than 3 months. RNA isolated from PBMCs was used to make the TCR library. Arm-PCR of CDR3 regions and iRepertoire HTBI primers were used to build TCR beta libraries. In TCRdb, the multiplex PCR reads were re-called with MiXCR into one record per CDR3 protein. The sample gives about 420,000 distinct CDR3 sequences, 16% of which show up once; about 23% is in the top ten. These same data were also listed under a study on T cells in Graves' hyperthyroidism and ophthalmopathy.

The starting material was peripheral blood mononuclear cells (PBMCs), obtained at new diagnosis, from a patient treated with antithyroid drugs. These receptors were obtained from a woman aged 18-29 years with Graves disease.

This clonotype was observed many times. The CDR3 protein is CATIKTTGASSTEAFF. DNA of the CDR3: TGTGCCACGATTAAAACAACAGGGGCATCCAGCACTGAAGCTTTCTTT. The V gene is TRBV6-1, the J gene TRBJ1-1, with TRBD1 matching over 7 bases. Trimming at V came to 10 bases and at J to 4 bases, leaving 18 bases not matched to a gene. CDR1 is MNHNS, CDR2 SASEGT, per germline. This CDR3 spans 16 amino acids.

This clonotype was counted between two and nine times. This chain joins TRBV7-2 and TRBJ1-4; D is ambiguous. Trimming cost V 6 bases and J 5 bases, with 10 bases left between them. Germline lookup yields CDR1 SGHTA and CDR2 FQGNSA. The CDR3 loop spans 13 amino acids. For the CDR3, the DNA is TGTGCCAGCAGTCTACAGCAAAATGAAAAACTGTTTTTT. Translated, it gives CASSLQQNEKLFF.

In this sample, this clonotype turned up many times. V gene TRBV7-2 combines with J gene TRBJ1-2, with 9 positions matching TRBD1. CDR1 and CDR2 from the germline V gene are SGHTA and FQGNSA. This CDR3 is built from 15 residues. The ends lost 4 bases at V and 4 bases at J; junction bases unmatched: 7. The chain's CDR3 is CASSSGGTGFYGYTF. DNA of the CDR3: TGTGCCAGCAGCTCAGGAGGGACAGGGTTCTATGGCTACACCTTC.

This clonotype was recorded a few times. J is TRBJ1-3 and V is TRBV20-1; D is perhaps TRBD1 (6 bases). This CDR3 comprises 14 residues. Trimming took 6 bases from V and 5 from J, leaving 17 bases between them. Germline V gene sequence: CDR1 DFQATT, CDR2 SNEGSKA (reference sequence). The CDR3: CSAADRTTRNTIYF. The CDR3 DNA is TGCAGTGCGGCCGACAGGACCACCAGAAACACCATATATTTT.

This clonotype was seen only a few times. J is TRBJ2-7 and V is TRBV12-3 or TRBV12-4; D unclear. The CDR3 contains 16 residues. V was trimmed by 6 bases and J by 2 bases, leaving 20 bases between them. In DNA form, the CDR3 reads TGTGCCAGCAGCCTAATGGTGTCTGATCGACCCTACGAGCAGTACTTC. It is translated as CASSLMVSDRPYEQYF.

This clonotype appeared many times. The CDR3 bases are TGTGCCAGCAGTTTGGATAGTCGAGAGTCAGATACGCAGTATTTT. Protein: CASSLDSRESDTQYF. This chain links TRBV12-3 or TRBV12-4 with TRBJ2-3; D remains ambiguous. Trimming removed 3 bases at V and 4 bases at J, with 14 bases between. This CDR3 region has 15 residues.

The chain links TRBV6-1 to TRBJ2-5, with 7 bases fitting TRBD1. The CDR3 spans 14 residues. J lost 4 bases, V lost 5 bases, and 7 bases had no gene match. Germline-derived CDR1 and CDR2 are MNHNS and SASEGT. The CDR3 DNA reads TGTGCCAGCAGTCCGACAGGGAGCAGAGAGACCCAGTACTTC. This encodes CASSPTGSRETQYF.

The sample holds many counts of this clonotype. The chain joins TRBV14 to TRBJ1-1; no reliable D call. CDR3 size: 16 residues. V was clipped by 2 bases and J by 2 bases, with 15 bases between them. Germline V lookup: CDR1 SGHDN, CDR2 FVKESK. CDR3 in DNA: TGTGCCAGCAGCCAATTGGACGGCCTTGGAAACACTGAAGCTTTCTTT. It translates to CASSQLDGLGNTEAFF.

This clonotype was observed a few times. The chain recombines TRBV7-9 with TRBJ1-4, with D perhaps TRBD1 (6 bases). This CDR3 is built from 15 residues. The germline V and J ends were trimmed by 1 base and 5 bases, with 11 bases remaining between them. The germline V gene encodes CDR1 SEHNR and CDR2 FQNEAQ (reference sequence). DNA of the CDR3: TGTGCCAGCAGCTTAGGCGGGGGGCAGAATGAAAAACTGTTTTTT. This codes for CASSLGGGQNEKLFF. Based on the CDR3 plus reference TRBV7-9 and TRBJ1-4, the full variable domain is DTGVSQNPRHKITKRGQNVTFRCDPISEHNRLYWYRQTLGQGPEFLTYFQNEAQLEKSRLLSDRFSAERPKGSFSTLEIQRTEQGDSAMYLCASSLGGGQNEKLFFGSGTQLSVL.

V is TRBV27 and J is TRBJ2-2, with 11 bases lining up with TRBD2. V lost 7 bases, J lost 5 bases, and 3 bases stayed unmatched. The CDR3 spans 14 residues. Looked up from germline, CDR1 is MNHEY and CDR2 is SMNVEV (reference sequence). The CDR3 sequence is CASTRTSGTGELFF. The DNA for the CDR3 is TGTGCCAGCACGAGGACTAGCGGGACCGGGGAGCTGTTTTTT.

This clonotype was seen only a few times. The V call is TRBV4-3, the J call TRBJ1-2, with 7 bases identical to TRBD1. Germline V gene lookup returns CDR1 LGHNA and CDR2 YSLEER. The CDR3 totals 15 residues. J gave up 4 bases and V 4 bases, and 9 bases lay outside the gene matches. The CDR3 sequence is CASSPTGRSGYGYTF. The DNA of the CDR3 is TGCGCCAGCAGCCCGACAGGGAGGAGTGGCTATGGCTACACCTTC.

Only a few counts were recorded for this clonotype. CDR3 sequence reads: CASSIGGAGGEETQYF. The CDR3 coding sequence is TGTGCCAGTAGTATAGGCGGTGCAGGGGGCGAGGAGACCCAGTACTTC. The V gene is TRBV19, the J gene TRBJ2-5; 8 positions match TRBD1. The CDR3 spans 16 residues. V trimming: 1 base; J trimming: 5 bases; junction bases outside the gene matches: 9. Germline CDR1 LNHDA, CDR2 SQIVND (reference sequence).

This clonotype was picked up many times. The chain couples TRBV28 to TRBJ1-1; TRBD1 is a possible D gene (5 bases). The CDR3 is 13 amino acids. Trimming shortened V by 6 bases and J by 4 bases, and 12 bases separated the two germline ends. Germline V CDR1 and CDR2: MDHEN, SYDVKM. The CDR3 loop reads CASSLTGPTEAFF. DNA for the CDR3: TGTGCCAGCAGCCTTACAGGTCCCACTGAAGCTTTCTTT.

This clonotype was seen many times. V usage is TRBV30 and J usage is TRBJ2-5; D tentatively reads TRBD1 or TRBD2 (5 bases each). CDR1 and CDR2 (germline): GTSNPN, SVGIG (reference sequence). This CDR3 contains 13 residues. V lost 2 bases to trimming and J lost 1 base, with 8 bases between them. The chain's CDR3 is CAWSRGGQETQYF. The CDR3 nucleotides read TGTGCCTGGAGTCGGGGCGGCCAAGAGACCCAGTACTTC.

This clonotype was seen only a few times. Here the CDR3 DNA reads TGTGCCAGCAGTGTACGCCCCGACAGGGCCACGAACACCGGGGAGCTGTTTTTT. Translated, it gives CASSVRPDRATNTGELFF. The V and J genes are TRBV6-1 and TRBJ2-2; 7 bases match TRBD1. Germline V lookup: CDR1 MNHNS, CDR2 SASEGT. The ends lost 4 bases at V and 0 bases at J; junction bases unmatched: 11. This CDR3 is built from 18 residues.

The sample holds many counts of this clonotype. The genes are TRBV20-1 and TRBJ2-5; D call uncertain. The CDR3 sequence is 11 residues long. CDR1 and CDR2 (germline): DFQATT, SNEGSKA (reference sequence). Trimming left V 3 bases short and J 2 bases short, with 4 bases between. CDR3: CSARRQETQYF. CDR3 nucleotides: TGCAGTGCTAGGAGACAAGAGACCCAGTACTTC.

The table lists this clonotype with many counts. The V gene is TRBV6-5, the J gene TRBJ2-7; TRBD2 aligns across 8 bases. This CDR3 spans 15 amino acids. Trimming cost V 2 bases and J 4 bases; bases outside gene matches: 7. Germline V gene data show CDR1 as MNHEY and CDR2 as SVGAGI. The CDR3 DNA is TGTGCCAGCAGTTACGGGGGAGCGGGAGATTACGAGCAGTACTTC. This encodes CASSYGGAGDYEQYF.

Note on this clonotype: Given a much more abundant clone one base away, this may be a read error. The V call is TRBV6-1, the J call TRBJ2-7; the D is unclear. Looked up from germline, CDR1 is MNHNS and CDR2 is SASEGT. CDR3 length: 11 amino acids. Here the CDR3 reads CVSSHQLRQYF. CDR3 DNA: TGTGTCAGCAGCCACCAACTACGGCAGTACTTC.

The chain has TRBV5-1 and TRBJ2-2; tentatively, D is TRBD2 (6 bases). Germline-derived CDR1 and CDR2 are SGHRS and YFSETQ. This CDR3 region has 15 residues. Trimming left V 0 bases short and J 6 bases short, with 12 bases between. Here the CDR3 DNA reads TGCGCCAGCAGCTTGGTAGCCGGGGGACCCGGGGAGCTGTTTTTT. It yields the protein CASSLVAGGPGELFF.

This clonotype appeared many times. J is TRBJ2-1 and V is TRBV6-1, with D perhaps matching TRBD1 or TRBD2 (5 bases each). Germline CDR1 reads MNHNS; CDR2 reads SASEGT. The CDR3 runs to 14 residues. With 6 bases removed from V and 5 bases from J, the gap between germline ends came to 14 bases. CDR3 protein: CASRNTGPHNEQFF. The CDR3 bases are TGTGCCAGCAGGAACACGGGACCGCACAATGAGCAGTTCTTC.

This clonotype was observed a few times. The chain uses TRBV5-8 and TRBJ2-1; 12 nucleotides agree with TRBD2. Per germline, CDR1 SGHTS and CDR2 YDEGEE. The length of the CDR3 is 16 residues. The ends lost 2 bases at V and 8 bases at J; junction bases unmatched: 8. The CDR3 bases are TGTGCCAGCAGCTTCGCCCTGACTAGCGGGAGTCATGAGCAGTTCTTC. Its translation is CASSFALTSGSHEQFF.